Listed below are T cell receptor beta chains from one sample, sequenced in a study of blood T cell repertoires in COVID-19. Sequencing used immunoSEQ multiplex PCR; TCRdb keeps in-frame clones, though not all of them. Altogether 60,000 to 80,000 clones are present, over 75% being singletons, with the ten largest covering approximately 4.3%. Material for sequencing was peripheral blood. The source is a human donor in a cohort sampled during active COVID-19. Each CDR3 is given with its conserved first and last residue. Fields, in order: V gene, clone size, D gene, J gene, CDR3 DNA, CDR3 protein. A D gene is named only where the DNA matches it firmly. Size is stated for part of the rows, as once, few or many counts, or as a class when the clone is expanded.

v_gene: TRBV6-1; abundance: -; d_gene: -; j_gene: TRBJ2-5; CDR3nt: TGTGCCAGCAGTGAAGTACAGGGTCAAGAGACCCAGTACTTC; CDR3aa: CASSEVQGQETQYF
v_gene: TRBV4-1; abundance: -; d_gene: -; j_gene: TRBJ2-1; CDR3nt: TGCGCCAGCAGCCAACAGGACTGGAATGAGCAGTTCTTC; CDR3aa: CASSQQDWNEQFF
v_gene: TRBV28; abundance: -; d_gene: -; j_gene: TRBJ1-2; CDR3nt: TGTGCCAGCAGTCCCGGACAGCCTTTTAGCTACACCTTC; CDR3aa: CASSPGQPFSYTF
v_gene: TRBV6-1; abundance: -; d_gene: -; j_gene: TRBJ2-3; CDR3nt: TGTGCCAGCAGTGAGATGGGAGGTACTAGCACAGATACGCAGTATTTT; CDR3aa: CASSEMGGTSTDTQYF
v_gene: TRBV14; abundance: -; d_gene: -; j_gene: TRBJ2-1; CDR3nt: TGTGCCAGCAGCAAGACCCTTAAGGCGACAGGAGACAATGAGCAGTTCTTC; CDR3aa: CASSKTLKATGDNEQFF
v_gene: TRBV5-1; abundance: -; d_gene: TRBD2; j_gene: TRBJ2-4; CDR3nt: TGCGCCAGCAGCTTGGGTGGGGGGGATCTTAGCCAAAACATTCAGTACTTC; CDR3aa: CASSLGGGDLSQNIQYF
v_gene: TRBV9; abundance: -; d_gene: TRBD1; j_gene: TRBJ1-1; CDR3nt: TGTGCCAGCAGCGTAGAGACCGGGACAGGAGGAGCTTTCTTT; CDR3aa: CASSVETGTGGAFF
v_gene: TRBV4-1; abundance: -; d_gene: TRBD1; j_gene: TRBJ2-1; CDR3nt: TGCGCCAGCAGCCAAGATCGGGGCGACAGGGCGAGGTACAATGAGCAGTTCTTC; CDR3aa: CASSQDRGDRARYNEQFF
v_gene: TRBV28; abundance: -; d_gene: TRBD2; j_gene: TRBJ2-5; CDR3nt: TGTGCCAGCAATCCTAGCGGGAGGGCCAGGCGAGAGACCCAGTACTTC; CDR3aa: CASNPSGRARRETQYF
v_gene: TRBV28; abundance: -; d_gene: -; j_gene: TRBJ2-7; CDR3nt: TGTGCCAGCAGTTCGACAGTCTACGAGCAGTACTTC; CDR3aa: CASSSTVYEQYF
v_gene: TRBV27; abundance: -; d_gene: -; j_gene: TRBJ1-1; CDR3nt: TGTGCCAGCAGTCTAAGATCCCCCCACCAGGGGAACACTGAAGCTTTCTTT; CDR3aa: CASSLRSPHQGNTEAFF
v_gene: TRBV5-1; abundance: -; d_gene: TRBD2; j_gene: TRBJ2-2; CDR3nt: TGCGCCAGCAGCCGCGGACTAGGTTTAGCGGGAAGGAGGTCCGGGGAGCTGTTTTTT; CDR3aa: CASSRGLGLAGRRSGELFF
v_gene: TRBV7-2; abundance: -; d_gene: TRBD1; j_gene: TRBJ2-5; CDR3nt: TGTGCCAGCAGCTTAGCGGGCAGGGGGGAGACCCAGTACTTC; CDR3aa: CASSLAGRGETQYF
v_gene: TRBV7-9; abundance: -; d_gene: -; j_gene: TRBJ1-2; CDR3nt: TGTGCCAGCAGCTTATGGCATTCCGACTATGGCTACACCTTC; CDR3aa: CASSLWHSDYGYTF
v_gene: TRBV7-6; abundance: -; d_gene: -; j_gene: TRBJ1-4; CDR3nt: TGTGCCAGCAGCAGACGGGGAACTAATGAAAAACTGTTTTTT; CDR3aa: CASSRRGTNEKLFF
v_gene: TRBV6-5; abundance: -; d_gene: -; j_gene: TRBJ2-2; CDR3nt: TGTGCCAGCAATAGCAGGGCACGGACCGGGGAGCTGTTTTTT; CDR3aa: CASNSRARTGELFF
v_gene: TRBV10-2; abundance: -; d_gene: -; j_gene: TRBJ2-2; CDR3nt: TGCGCCAGCAGTGCAACACATAACACCGGGGAGCTGTTTTTT; CDR3aa: CASSATHNTGELFF
v_gene: TRBV27; abundance: once; d_gene: TRBD1; j_gene: TRBJ2-7; CDR3nt: TGTGCCAGCAGGCGCGGGACAGGCGAAACCTACGAGCAGTACTTC; CDR3aa: CASRRGTGETYEQYF
v_gene: TRBV27; abundance: many; d_gene: TRBD1; j_gene: TRBJ1-6; CDR3nt: TGTGCCAGCAGAAGGACAGGGAACCATAATTCACCCCTCCACTTT; CDR3aa: CASRRTGNHNSPLHF
v_gene: TRBV5-1; abundance: -; d_gene: TRBD2; j_gene: TRBJ2-1; CDR3nt: TGCGCCAGCAGCCTGGGACTAGCGGGAGCCAATGAGCAGTTCTTC; CDR3aa: CASSLGLAGANEQFF
v_gene: TRBV24-1; abundance: -; d_gene: TRBD2; j_gene: TRBJ2-1; CDR3nt: TGTGCCACCAGCCCCGGGACTAGCCTCTACAATGAGCAGTTCTTC; CDR3aa: CATSPGTSLYNEQFF
v_gene: TRBV2; abundance: -; d_gene: -; j_gene: TRBJ1-1; CDR3nt: TGTGCCAGTCAGGATCTTTCAAACACTGAAGCTTTCTTT; CDR3aa: CASQDLSNTEAFF
v_gene: TRBV10-1; abundance: -; d_gene: TRBD1; j_gene: TRBJ2-6; CDR3nt: TGCGCCAGCAGCACAGGGGGGACTGGGGCCAACGTCCTGACTTTC; CDR3aa: CASSTGGTGANVLTF
v_gene: TRBV27; abundance: -; d_gene: -; j_gene: TRBJ2-2; CDR3nt: TGTGCCAGCAGTTTATCCTACAGGGCAGACTACACCGGGGAGCTGTTTTTT; CDR3aa: CASSLSYRADYTGELFF
v_gene: TRBV19; abundance: -; d_gene: -; j_gene: TRBJ2-1; CDR3nt: TGTGCCACTAGAGGGGGAGTCTGGTCCTACAATGAGCAGTTCTTC; CDR3aa: CATRGGVWSYNEQFF
v_gene: TRBV7-8; abundance: once; d_gene: TRBD1; j_gene: TRBJ2-5; CDR3nt: TGTGCCAGCAGCTTACGGACAGGGGAGAGGGAGACCCAGTACTTC; CDR3aa: CASSLRTGERETQYF
v_gene: TRBV5-5; abundance: -; d_gene: -; j_gene: TRBJ2-7; CDR3nt: TGTGCCAGCAGCTTAATTGGGCGCTCCTACGAGCAGTACTTC; CDR3aa: CASSLIGRSYEQYF
v_gene: TRBV28; abundance: -; d_gene: TRBD1; j_gene: TRBJ1-6; CDR3nt: TGTGCCAGCAGTCGCAAAGGACAGGGAGGAGGGGGGACCCTCCACTTT; CDR3aa: CASSRKGQGGGGTLHF
v_gene: TRBV5-1; abundance: -; d_gene: TRBD1; j_gene: TRBJ2-2; CDR3nt: TGCGCCAGCAGCTTCGTTAGTGGGACAGGTTACACCGGGGAGCTGTTTTTT; CDR3aa: CASSFVSGTGYTGELFF
v_gene: TRBV6-6; abundance: -; d_gene: -; j_gene: TRBJ1-1; CDR3nt: TGTGCCAGCAGTCCGGAGACAGGAAACGCTGAAGCTTTCTTT; CDR3aa: CASSPETGNAEAFF
v_gene: TRBV15; abundance: -; d_gene: -; j_gene: TRBJ1-6; CDR3nt: TGTGCCACCAGCAGAGATACAGGGCCAAATTCACCCCTCCACTTT; CDR3aa: CATSRDTGPNSPLHF
v_gene: TRBV29-1; abundance: -; d_gene: TRBD1; j_gene: TRBJ2-6; CDR3nt: TGCAGCGCGGGGCAGGGGGCTGGGGCCAACGTCCTGACTTTC; CDR3aa: CSAGQGAGANVLTF
v_gene: TRBV6-1; abundance: few; d_gene: TRBD2; j_gene: TRBJ2-1; CDR3nt: TGTGCCAGCAGTGCTATGGGACTAACAACCTACAATGAGCAGTTCTTC; CDR3aa: CASSAMGLTTYNEQFF
v_gene: TRBV11-2; abundance: once; d_gene: -; j_gene: TRBJ1-6; CDR3nt: TGTGCCAGCAGCCCCGGGCAGGGGAATTCCTATAATTCACCCCTCCACTTT; CDR3aa: CASSPGQGNSYNSPLHF
v_gene: TRBV19; abundance: -; d_gene: TRBD2; j_gene: TRBJ2-7; CDR3nt: TGTGCCAGTAAAGCCGGAGCTAGCGGTAGGGACGAGCAGTACTTC; CDR3aa: CASKAGASGRDEQYF
v_gene: TRBV7-8; abundance: -; d_gene: TRBD2; j_gene: TRBJ2-1; CDR3nt: TGTGCCAGCAGCCTAGAGGGCGGGAGCTCCTACAATGAGCAGTTCTTC; CDR3aa: CASSLEGGSSYNEQFF